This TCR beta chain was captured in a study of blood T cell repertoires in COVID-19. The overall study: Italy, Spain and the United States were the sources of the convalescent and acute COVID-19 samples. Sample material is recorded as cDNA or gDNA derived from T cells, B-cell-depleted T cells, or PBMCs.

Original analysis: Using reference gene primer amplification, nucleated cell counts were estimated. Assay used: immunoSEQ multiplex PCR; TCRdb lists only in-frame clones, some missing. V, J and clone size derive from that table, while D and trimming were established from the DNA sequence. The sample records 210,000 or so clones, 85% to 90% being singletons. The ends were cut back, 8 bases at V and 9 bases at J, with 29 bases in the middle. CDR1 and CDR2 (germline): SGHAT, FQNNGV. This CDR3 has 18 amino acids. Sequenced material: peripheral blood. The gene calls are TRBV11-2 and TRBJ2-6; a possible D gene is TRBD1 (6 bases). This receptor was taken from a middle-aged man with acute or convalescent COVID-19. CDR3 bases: TGTGCCAGCGGTAGGGCGGCAGGGGCACCTTTAGGAGTCAACGTCCTGACTTTC. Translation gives CASGRAAGAPLGVNVLTF.